The 21 T cell receptor beta chains below come from one sample, sequenced in a study of graft-versus-host responses after intestinal transplantation. Repertoires were generated with immunoSEQ multiplex PCR, while TCRdb's copy carries only in-frame clones and drops some. The table shows 85,000 to 90,000 clones, with 75% to 95% occurring only once. No antigen is known for these receptors. Source: unstimulated CD4+ T cells sorted from spleen or lymph node cells, taken before transplant. The receptors were gathered from a human donor who was the organ donor for an intestinal transplant.

This chain connects TRBV30 to TRBJ1-3; 8 bases match TRBD1. The CDR3 consists of 14 residues. V was clipped by 5 bases and J by 4 bases; unmatched bases: 7. Germline CDR1 reads GTSNPN; CDR2 reads SVGIG (reference sequence). CDR3 in amino acids: CAWDPDRGGNTIYF. The CDR3 DNA reads as TGTGCCTGGGACCCAGACAGGGGAGGAAACACCATATATTTT.

The chain carries TRBV21-1 and TRBJ2-5; the table assigns TRBD1, which was not confirmed against the DNA. TRBV21-1 represents a pseudogene. The CDR3 is 15 residues long. The CDR3 here is CARSRTGTDWETQYF. Here the CDR3 DNA reads TGTGCCAGGTCAAGGACCGGGACAGATTGGGAGACCCAGTACTTC.

The rearrangement links TRBV11-2 to TRBJ2-1; no definite D call. Germline CDR1 and CDR2: SGHAT and FQNNGV. The CDR3 is 16 residues long. V lost 4 bases and J 0 bases, leaving 13 bases between the germline ends. In DNA form, the CDR3 reads TGTGCCAGCAGCTACCAATCGTCTAGCTCCTACAATGAGCAGTTCTTC. It yields the protein CASSYQSSSSYNEQFF.

This clone occurred a few times. The chain has TRBV13 and TRBJ1-5, with 8 bases aligning to TRBD1. This CDR3 spans 15 amino acids. Germline CDR1 reads PRHDT; CDR2 reads FYEKMQ (reference sequence). Germline trimming cut 4 bases from V and 4 bases from J; bases unmatched to any gene: 6. The CDR3 loop is CASSSGQVGNQPQHF. The CDR3 DNA sequence: TGTGCCAGCAGCTCGGGACAGGTGGGGAATCAGCCCCAGCATTTT. The entire variable domain, with the rest obtained from reference TRBV13 and TRBJ1-5, is as follows: AAGVIQSPRHLIKEKRETATLKCYPIPRHDTVYWYQQGPGQDPQFLISFYEKMQSDKGSIPDRFSAQQFSDYHSELNMSSLELGDSALYFCASSSGQVGNQPQHFGDGTRLSIL.

The chain employs TRBV5-1 and TRBJ1-2; 8 bases are a match to TRBD1. CDR1 and CDR2 from the germline V gene are SGHRS and YFSETQ. The trim removed 0 bases at V and 4 bases at J, leaving 8 bases unmatched. The CDR3 extends over 16 amino acids. CDR3 in DNA: TGCGCCAGCAGCTTGGCCTTAGACAGGGGAGTCTATGGCTACACCTTC. The encoded protein is CASSLALDRGVYGYTF.

The chain combines TRBV6-1 with TRBJ2-6; D call uncertain. The CDR3 loop spans 16 amino acids. Trimming took 3 bases from V and 2 from J, leaving 11 bases between them. Germline CDR1 and CDR2: MNHNS and SASEGT. The CDR3 reads CASSDRPSAGANVLTF. CDR3 DNA sequence: TGTGCCAGCAGTGACCGCCCTTCAGCTGGGGCCAACGTCCTGACTTTC.

V gene TRBV6-1 combines with J gene TRBJ1-2; D unclear. Germline CDR1 is MNHNS and CDR2 is SASEGT. The CDR3 contains 12 residues. The V and J ends lost 8 bases and 8 bases respectively, with 15 bases between them. This chain's CDR3 is CASRFLVVGYTF. CDR3 nucleotide sequence: TGTGCCAGCCGTTTTTTAGTGGTGGGCTACACCTTC.

This sequence joins TRBV6-6 and TRBJ1-1; no definite D call. Trimming left V 0 bases short and J 5 bases short, with 13 bases between. Germline loops: CDR1 MNHNY, CDR2 SVGAGI (reference sequence). CDR3 length: 15 residues. In DNA form, the CDR3 reads TGTGCCAGCAGTTACTCCGTTAGGGCGGGTACTGAAGCTTTCTTT. Protein product: CASSYSVRAGTEAFF.

The genes are TRBV7-8 and TRBJ2-7; D gene uncertain. The CDR3 runs 12 residues. The ends were cut back, 4 bases at V and 4 bases at J, with 8 bases in the middle. The V gene's germline CDR1 is SGHVS and CDR2 FQNEAQ. CDR3 DNA: TGTGCCAGCAGCTCAGCCGGGTACGAGCAGTACTTC. Protein product: CASSSAGYEQYF.

The rearrangement joins TRBV6-1 to TRBJ1-1; D perhaps matches TRBD1 (5 bases). Germline-derived CDR1 and CDR2 are MNHNS and SASEGT. The CDR3 is made up of 14 amino acids. V was cut by 6 bases and J by 0 bases, with 11 bases left in between. The CDR3 sequence: CASSWGTMNTEAFF. DNA for the CDR3: TGTGCCAGCAGCTGGGGCACCATGAACACTGAAGCTTTCTTT.

A word on this clone: The junction differs from germline at one of its ends, possibly a read error. This sample also contains other DNA sequences that code for the same CDR3. The chain couples TRBV30 to TRBJ1-4, with 8 bases that match TRBD1. CDR1 is GTSNPN, CDR2 SVGIG, per germline (reference sequence). The CDR3 has 17 amino acids. The CDR3 DNA reads as TGTGCCTGGAGTAGGACAGGGAGGGGTTGGTTAAATGAAAAGCTGTTTTTT. Amino acids: CAWSRTGRGWLNEKLFF. Full variable domain (outside the CDR3, taken from reference TRBV30 and TRBJ1-4): SQTIHQWPATLVQPVGSPLSLECTVEGTSNPNLYWYRQAAGRGLQLLFYSVGIGQISSEVPQNLSASRPQDRQFILSSKKLLLSDSGFYLCAWSRTGRGWLNEKLFFGSGTQLSVL.

The V and J genes are TRBV10-1 and TRBJ2-7; a weak D match, TRBD1 (5 bases). V was pared by 0 bases and J by 2 bases, with 11 bases between. CDR3 length equals 15 residues. The germline V gene has CDR1 WNHNN and CDR2 SYGVQD (reference sequence). CDR3 DNA: TGCGCCAGCAGTGAGTCCTTGGACACCACCTACGAGCAGTACTTC. It translates to CASSESLDTTYEQYF.

The chain joins TRBV5-1 to TRBJ2-1, with a weak D call TRBD1 (6 bases). V lost 4 bases, J lost 6 bases, and 20 bases lay in between. The germline V gene encodes CDR1 SGHRS and CDR2 YFSETQ. The CDR3 is 16 amino acids. The CDR3 sequence: CASSAQGQLTINEQFF. CDR3 nucleotides: TGCGCCAGCAGCGCACAGGGACAACTGACCATCAATGAGCAGTTCTTC.

The chain links TRBV6-1 to TRBJ1-2; 11 nucleotides match TRBD1. The CDR3 spans 14 residues. Looked up from germline, CDR1 is MNHNS and CDR2 is SASEGT. V gave up 4 bases and J gave up 7 bases; unmatched junction bases: 5. CDR3 protein: CASSVPGQGVGYTF. For the CDR3, the DNA is TGTGCCAGCAGTGTACCGGGACAGGGGGTTGGCTACACCTTC.

The chain combines TRBV19 with TRBJ2-7; D uncertain. The CDR3 is 13 residues long. Looked up from germline, CDR1 is LNHDA and CDR2 is SQIVND (reference sequence). Trimming removed 8 bases at V and 2 bases at J, with 13 bases between. CDR3 in DNA: TGTGCCAGTCGGAAGACATCGACCTACGAGCAGTACTTC. Protein: CASRKTSTYEQYF.

The CDR3 sequence is CASSLALNTSPQYF. Written as DNA, the CDR3 is TGTGCCAGCAGCTTAGCGCTAAACACTAGCCCGCAGTATTTT. V usage is TRBV7-6 and J usage is TRBJ2-3; the D gene is possibly TRBD2 (6 bases). V was shortened by 0 bases and J by 10 bases, with 14 bases between the two germline ends. Germline CDR1 and CDR2: SGHVS and FNYEAQ. The CDR3 has 14 amino acids.

The chain couples TRBV25-1 to TRBJ2-3; D not resolved. The germline V gene has CDR1 MGHDK and CDR2 SYGVNS. The V and J ends lost 4 bases and 1 base respectively, with 6 bases between them. This CDR3 is built from 13 residues. CDR3 loop: CASSATGTDTQYF. The DNA for the CDR3 is TGTGCCAGCAGTGCTACAGGCACAGATACGCAGTATTTT.

The chain is built from TRBV5-1 and TRBJ2-5; D gene unclear. Trimming removed 3 bases at V and 5 bases at J, with 11 bases between. The germline V gene encodes CDR1 SGHRS and CDR2 YFSETQ. The CDR3 is made up of 13 amino acids. The CDR3 DNA reads as TGCGCCAGCAGCTCGAAAACTTACGAGACCCAGTACTTC. It codes for CASSSKTYETQYF. The whole variable domain, filled in from reference TRBV5-1 and TRBJ2-5, reads KAGVTQTPRYLIKTRGQQVTLSCSPISGHRSVSWYQQTPGQGLQFLFEYFSETQRNKGNFPGRFSGRQFSNSRSEMNVSTLELGDSALYLCASSSKTYETQYFGPGTRLLVL.

This clone came up once. This chain connects TRBV6-5 to TRBJ2-1; TRBD1 matches 9 bases. The CDR3 extends over 15 amino acids. The trim removed 7 bases at V and 6 bases at J, leaving 10 bases unmatched. Germline V gives CDR1 MNHEY, CDR2 SVGAGI. CDR3 region: CASTRKGQGGNEQFF. CDR3 nucleotide sequence: TGTGCCAGCACCCGGAAGGGACAGGGAGGCAATGAGCAGTTCTTC.

The genes are TRBV5-6 and TRBJ1-4; tentative D call: TRBD1 (5 bases). There are 18 residues in the CDR3. Germline V lookup: CDR1 SGHDT, CDR2 YYEEEE. Trimming stripped 3 bases from V and 2 bases from J, with 20 bases between. CDR3 loop: CASSWGGDPPGTNEKLFF. For the CDR3, the DNA is TGTGCCAGCAGCTGGGGGGGGGACCCCCCAGGTACTAATGAAAAACTGTTTTTT.

This clone came up once. The chain has TRBV28 and TRBJ1-6; 7 bases fit TRBD1. V trimming: 4 bases; J trimming: 7 bases; junction bases outside the gene matches: 4. This CDR3 comprises 14 residues. Per germline, CDR1 MDHEN and CDR2 SYDVKM. This CDR3 is CASSWGQRNSPLHF. CDR3 coding DNA: TGTGCCAGCAGTTGGGGACAGAGGAATTCACCCCTCCACTTT.